The 26 T cell receptor beta chains below all came from one sample that was sequenced in a study of blood T cell repertoires in COVID-19. Sequenced by immunoSEQ multiplex PCR; TCRdb stores in-frame clones only, minus some. Among about 220,000 clones listed, roughly 83% were seen once. Source material: PBMCs or T cells enriched from blood (not recorded which). Receptors originate from a middle-aged woman with acute COVID-19.

This sequence joins TRBV24-1 and TRBJ2-1; D unresolved. Trimming shortened V by 9 bases and J by 6 bases, and 11 bases separated the two germline ends. Germline CDR1 and CDR2: KGHDR and SFDVKD. There are 12 residues in the CDR3. In DNA form, the CDR3 reads TGTGCCACCCGCGCCCCGAGCAATGAGCAGTTCTTC. Residues: CATRAPSNEQFF.

This clone came up a few times. Other DNA sequences from this sample encode an identical CDR3 as well. The genes are TRBV4-2 and TRBJ2-7; D is unclear. V was pared by 0 bases and J by 3 bases, with 12 bases between. The CDR3 runs to 15 residues. CDR1 LGHNA and CDR2 YNFKEQ come from the germline V gene. CDR3 in DNA: TGTGCCAGCAGCCAAGAGGTAGCAGAGCTCTACGAGCAGTACTTC. Its protein is CASSQEVAELYEQYF.

The gene calls are TRBV19 and TRBJ1-2, with 9 bases that match TRBD1. V lost 5 bases and J lost 8; bases outside the gene matches: 6. The CDR3 has 13 amino acids. The germline V gene has CDR1 LNHDA and CDR2 SQIVND (reference sequence). The CDR3 here is CASSPRDRAGYTF. The CDR3 DNA is TGTGCCAGTAGTCCTCGGGACAGGGCGGGCTACACCTTC.

CDR3 sequence (DNA): TGTGCCAGCAGGAAGGGGACTGCTAACACCGGGGAGCTGTTTTTT. Translating it yields CASRKGTANTGELFF. J is TRBJ2-2 and V is TRBV2, with D perhaps TRBD2 (6 bases). The ends were cut back, 6 bases at V and 2 bases at J, with 13 bases in the middle. Germline loops: CDR1 SNHLY, CDR2 FYNNEI. The CDR3 runs to 15 residues.

This clone occurred once. The genes are TRBV18 and TRBJ2-6; no definite D call. V lost 7 bases and J 1 base, leaving 11 bases between the germline ends. Germline loops: CDR1 KGHSH, CDR2 LQKENI. This CDR3 contains 15 residues. The CDR3 spells CASYLTRSGANVLTF. The CDR3, as DNA: TGTGCCAGCTACCTTACGCGGTCTGGGGCCAACGTCCTGACTTTC.

This sequence joins TRBV6-6 and TRBJ1-6; D not resolved. CDR3 length: 13 residues. The germline V gene has CDR1 MNHNY and CDR2 SVGAGI (reference sequence). V dropped 6 bases and J dropped 7 bases, with 10 bases sitting between them. The CDR3 region is CASRPQQNSPLHF. Here the CDR3 DNA reads TGTGCCAGCAGACCCCAACAGAATTCACCCCTCCACTTT.

The chain has TRBV9 and TRBJ1-4; D uncertain. This CDR3 is 15 amino acids long. Germline V gene lookup returns CDR1 SGDLS and CDR2 YYNGEE. V lost 4 bases to trimming and J lost 3 bases, with 13 bases between them. The CDR3 protein is CASSLHTGSNEKLFF. The CDR3 DNA reads TGTGCCAGCAGCCTACACACCGGGTCTAATGAAAAACTGTTTTTT.

This clone was counted a few times. The gene calls are TRBV18 and TRBJ1-1, with D possibly TRBD1 on 5 matching bases. CDR1 is KGHSH, CDR2 LQKENI, per germline. CDR3 length equals 13 residues. V lost 5 bases and J lost 1, with 8 bases in between. In nucleotides, the CDR3 is TGTGCCAGCTCAGCGGGACGGAACACTGAAGCTTTCTTT. The encoded protein is CASSAGRNTEAFF.

The rearrangement links TRBV11-2 to TRBJ1-6; 9 nucleotides match TRBD1. CDR1 is SGHAT, CDR2 FQNNGV, per germline. V lost 5 bases and J lost 8; bases outside the gene matches: 7. This CDR3 has 15 amino acids. The CDR3 here is CASSIRQGVYSPLHF. The CDR3 nucleotides are TGTGCCAGCAGCATCCGACAGGGGGTTTATTCACCCCTCCACTTT.

The chain carries TRBV7-3 and TRBJ2-7; 10 bases align to TRBD1. Per germline, CDR1 SGHTA and CDR2 FQGTGA. V gave up 5 bases and J gave up 5 bases; unmatched junction bases: 6. The CDR3 spans 14 residues. The CDR3 bases are TGTGCCAGCAGCCCTGGGACAGGGGCCCACGAGCAGTACTTC. Amino acid sequence: CASSPGTGAHEQYF.

The chain links TRBV9 to TRBJ2-1, with 8 positions matching TRBD2. Germline values: CDR1 SGDLS, CDR2 YYNGEE. V was pared by 1 base and J by 8 bases, with 5 bases of the junction left unmatched. The CDR3 is made up of 14 amino acids. The CDR3: CASSVRGGQDEQFF. The CDR3 DNA sequence: TGTGCCAGCAGCGTACGGGGGGGCCAGGATGAGCAGTTCTTC.

The chain has TRBV5-4 and TRBJ1-1; possible D gene TRBD1, 5 bases. The CDR3 consists of 17 residues. Trimming shortened V by 4 bases and J by 0 bases, and 19 bases separated the two germline ends. Germline V gene data show CDR1 as SGHNT and CDR2 as YYREEE (reference sequence). For the CDR3, the DNA is TGTGCCAGCAGCGGAACGCCGACGGGGGGTTTGAACACTGAAGCTTTCTTT. It specifies CASSGTPTGGLNTEAFF.

As to this clone: At one boundary the junction diverges from the germline segment, which might be a read error. The chain links TRBV4-1 to TRBJ1-4; tentatively, D is TRBD1 (5 bases). The CDR3 sequence is 15 residues long. CDR1 is MGHRA, CDR2 YSYEKL, per germline. The CDR3 protein is CASNQVGVTNEKLFF. The CDR3 bases are TGCGCCAGCAACCAAGTAGGGGTTACTAATGAAAAACTGTTTTTT.

This clone has a handful of counts. The chain joins TRBV6-2 or TRBV6-3 to TRBJ1-5; 7 bases are a match to TRBD1. Germline CDR1 is MNHEY and CDR2 is SVGEGT. V was pared by 2 bases and J by 5 bases, with 0 bases of the junction left unmatched. This CDR3 has 13 amino acids. The CDR3 here is CASSYRGHQPQHF. The DNA for the CDR3 is TGTGCCAGCAGTTACAGGGGGCATCAGCCCCAGCATTTT.

The chain links TRBV5-4 to TRBJ2-1; no reliable D call. V lost 0 bases and J 2 bases, leaving 9 bases between the germline ends. CDR1 and CDR2 from the germline V gene are SGHNT and YYREEE (reference sequence). The CDR3 is made up of 15 amino acids. As DNA, the CDR3 is TGTGCCAGCAGCTTGGAGGCTAGTACCTACAATGAGCAGTTCTTC. It specifies CASSLEASTYNEQFF. The full variable domain, completed using reference TRBV5-4 and TRBJ2-1, is ETGVTQSPTHLIKTRGQQVTLRCSSQSGHNTVSWYQQALGQGPQFIFQYYREEENGRGNFPPRFSGLQFPNYSSELNVNALELDDSALYLCASSLEASTYNEQFFGPGTRLTVL.

V usage is TRBV6-5 and J usage is TRBJ1-2, with 8 bases that match TRBD1. J lost 0 bases, V lost 6 bases, and 3 bases had no gene match. This CDR3 is 14 amino acids long. CDR1 is MNHEY and CDR2 is SVGAGI in the germline V gene. CDR3 bases: TGTGCCAGCAGGGCAGGGGGCTCTAACTATGGCTACACCTTC. This gives the protein CASRAGGSNYGYTF.

This clone was observed a single time. The chain joins TRBV7-9 to TRBJ2-1; 11 bases align to TRBD2. Germline CDR1 reads SEHNR; CDR2 reads FQNEAQ (reference sequence). The CDR3 sequence is 16 residues long. The V and J ends lost 6 bases and 4 bases, in that order; junction bases with no gene match: 8. CDR3 bases: TGTGCCAGCAGACCAGGGACTAGCGGTTCATACAATGAGCAGTTCTTC. Encoded protein: CASRPGTSGSYNEQFF.

This rearrangement joins TRBV27 to TRBJ2-7; D not resolved. Germline V gives CDR1 MNHEY, CDR2 SMNVEV (reference sequence). There are 14 residues in the CDR3. V shed 5 bases and J shed 0 bases, with 11 bases lying between them. CDR3 DNA sequence: TGTGCCAGCAGTAGTGGGCCGGACTCCTACGAGCAGTACTTC. Residues: CASSSGPDSYEQYF.

The CDR3 spells CASSVGLAGFKIPTEQFF. Here the CDR3 DNA reads TGTGCCAGCAGCGTGGGTCTAGCGGGGTTTAAAATCCCCACCGAGCAGTTCTTC. The V call is TRBV3-1 (or the pseudogene TRBV3-2), the J call TRBJ2-1; the match to TRBD2 covers 9 bases. The J segment lost 10 bases and the V segment lost 5 bases, leaving 21 bases of the junction unmatched. The CDR3 runs to 18 residues. The germline CDR1 and CDR2 sequences are LGHDT and YNNKEL (reference sequence).

The V call is TRBV30, the J call TRBJ1-4; 8 bases match TRBD1. The CDR3 contains 15 residues. From germline, CDR1 is GTSNPN and CDR2 SVGIG (reference sequence). V was clipped by 3 bases and J by 8 bases; unmatched bases: 11. The CDR3 DNA follows: TGTGCCTGGAGCCCCCCCAGGGGACAGGTGGAAAAACTGTTTTTT. Its translation is CAWSPPRGQVEKLFF.

The gene calls are TRBV30 and TRBJ1-1; TRBD1 matches at 8 bases. The junction had 7 bases not matched to a gene; V was cut back by 0 bases and J by 10 bases. This CDR3 spans 13 amino acids. Germline CDR1 is GTSNPN and CDR2 is SVGIG (reference sequence). The CDR3 sequence is CAWSVQGATRAFF. DNA of the CDR3: TGTGCCTGGAGTGTCCAGGGGGCAACTCGAGCTTTCTTT.

CDR3 protein: CASIALAGSEQYF. Here the CDR3 DNA reads TGTGCCAGCATAGCACTAGCGGGATCCGAGCAGTACTTC. This rearrangement joins TRBV28 to TRBJ2-7; 10 nucleotides align to TRBD2. The CDR3 spans 13 residues. The germline V gene has CDR1 MDHEN and CDR2 SYDVKM. Trimming at V came to 7 bases and at J to 6 bases, leaving 6 bases not matched to a gene.

Written as DNA, the CDR3 is TGTCTTGAAGGGGGTAATGAAAAACTGTTTTTT. Translation gives CLEGGNEKLFF. V usage is TRBV6-5 and J usage is TRBJ1-4, with a possible D match to TRBD1 (6 bases). CDR3 length: 11 amino acids. Looked up from germline, CDR1 is MNHEY and CDR2 is SVGAGI.

The CDR3 is CAWRGGRKNTGELFF. The CDR3, as DNA: TGTGCCTGGAGGGGCGGGCGGAAGAACACCGGGGAGCTGTTTTTT. This chain connects TRBV30 to TRBJ2-2; D might be TRBD2 (5 bases). CDR3 length: 15 residues. CDR1 is GTSNPN, CDR2 SVGIG, per germline (reference sequence). With 3 bases removed from V and 1 base from J, the gap between germline ends came to 12 bases.

The chain links TRBV7-9 to TRBJ1-1; D is uncertain. With 1 base removed from V and 0 bases from J, the gap between germline ends came to 9 bases. The CDR3 loop spans 15 amino acids. Germline lookup yields CDR1 SEHNR and CDR2 FQNEAQ (reference sequence). In nucleotides, the CDR3 is TGTGCCAGCAGCTTAGAGACACTTATGAACACTGAAGCTTTCTTT. It is translated as CASSLETLMNTEAFF.

The chain couples TRBV30 to TRBJ1-6; TRBD1 matches at 8 bases. The CDR3 runs 12 residues. Germline loops: CDR1 GTSNPN, CDR2 SVGIG (reference sequence). The junction had 14 bases not matched to a gene; V was cut back by 7 bases and J by 18 bases. CDR3 region: CAYGRGPDRAHF. The CDR3 coding sequence is TGTGCCTATGGAAGGGGACCGGACAGGGCCCACTTT.